This passage covers 3 T cell receptor beta chains from one sample sequenced in a study of T cell repertoires in cytomegalovirus infection. TCRdb independently ran MiXCR on the reads; one entry per CDR3 protein. The table shows hundreds of thousands of distinct CDR3 sequences, with under 20% occurring only once. The sequenced sample was PBMCs. The source is a human donor in good health (CMV status not recorded). Some clones in this sample may be carry-over from other donors' samples.

As DNA, the CDR3 is TGTGCCACCAGTGCCTCCGTTAGCACAGATACGCAGTATTTT. It translates to CATSASVSTDTQYF. The V gene is TRBV24-1, the J gene TRBJ2-3; D unclear. The germline V gene encodes CDR1 KGHDR and CDR2 SFDVKD. The CDR3 loop spans 14 amino acids. The ends were cut back, 5 bases at V and 0 bases at J, with 8 bases in the middle.

This clonotype was picked up many times. The chain recombines TRBV7-2 with TRBJ2-2; no reliable D call. Germline assignment: CDR1 SGHTA and CDR2 FQGNSA. This CDR3 is 14 amino acids long. Trimming removed 5 bases from V and 6 bases from J, with 13 bases in between. The CDR3 DNA reads as TGTGCCAGCAGCCCCTACGGATCGCCCGGGGAGCTGTTTTTT. Its protein is CASSPYGSPGELFF.

The genes are TRBV2 and TRBJ2-5, with TRBD2 identical over 11 bases. The junction had 8 bases not matched to a gene; V was cut back by 11 bases and J by 0 bases. The CDR3 length is 15 residues. Germline CDR1 and CDR2: SNHLY and FYNNEI. For the CDR3, the DNA is TGTGCCGGAAATCCGGGACTAGCGGACCAAGAGACCCAGTACTTC. It specifies CAGNPGLADQETQYF.